This T cell receptor beta chain was captured by sequencing in a study of T cells in Graves' hyperthyroidism and ophthalmopathy. This CDR3 has 15 residues. Germline V gene data show CDR1 as DFQATT and CDR2 as SNEGSKA (reference sequence). V was shortened by 1 base and J by 1 base, with 13 bases between the two germline ends. Template material for amplifying TCR beta CDR3 regions consisted of RNA transcripts. First-round RT-PCR of the TCR CDR3 relied on the HTBI primer set. TCRdb re-derived calls from the multiplex PCR reads in MiXCR, one entry per CDR3 protein. The repertoire consists of 80,000 to 100,000 distinct CDR3 sequences, with approximately 40% occurring once and the leading ten covering around 9.6%.

The specimen sequenced was peripheral blood or thyroid tissue (not recorded which). This TCR was sampled from a woman in her twenties or thirties with Graves' hyperthyroidism. The chain carries TRBV20-1 and TRBJ1-1; D perhaps matches TRBD1 (6 bases). CDR3 DNA: TGCAGTGCTAGAGCGGACTTACAGGGGAACACTGAAGCTTTCTTT. It translates to CSARADLQGNTEAFF.